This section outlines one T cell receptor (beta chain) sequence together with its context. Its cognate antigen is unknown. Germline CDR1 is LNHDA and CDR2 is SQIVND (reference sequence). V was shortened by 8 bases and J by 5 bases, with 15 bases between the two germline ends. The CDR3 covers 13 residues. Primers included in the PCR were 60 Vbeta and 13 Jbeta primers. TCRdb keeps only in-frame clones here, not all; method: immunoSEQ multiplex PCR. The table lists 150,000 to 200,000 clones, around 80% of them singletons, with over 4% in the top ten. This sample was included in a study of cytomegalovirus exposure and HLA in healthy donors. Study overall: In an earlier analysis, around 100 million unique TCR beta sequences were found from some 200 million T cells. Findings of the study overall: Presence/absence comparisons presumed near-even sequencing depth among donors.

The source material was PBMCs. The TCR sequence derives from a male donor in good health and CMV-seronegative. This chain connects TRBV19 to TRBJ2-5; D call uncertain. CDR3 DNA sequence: TGTGCCAGTGCTCCGTTTCCCGCGGAGACCCAGTACTTC. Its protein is CASAPFPAETQYF.